The sequence of this TCR beta chain was determined in a study of cytomegalovirus exposure and HLA in healthy donors. General study results and limits: Specificity of three CMV-associated chains for CMV antigens was verified in vitro. The authors excluded some V segments, including TRBV6-2 and TRBV6-3, as indistinguishable. It was assumed in the presence/absence analyses that sequencing depth was roughly uniform across donors.

Donors were ostensibly healthy at sampling, although undocumented immune exposures were probable. Details on this clone: Antigen: not known.

Use of 60 Vbeta and 13 Jbeta primers characterized the PCR. TCRdb's copy holds only in-frame clones and misses some; the assay was immunoSEQ multiplex PCR. The sample lists 100,000 to 150,000 clones, around three quarters occurring once. CDR1 and CDR2 from the germline V gene are KGHSH and LQKENI. V was clipped by 3 bases and J by 2 bases; unmatched bases: 4. The CDR3 is 14 residues long. This TCR derives from a male donor in good health and CMV-seropositive. V and J are TRBV18 and TRBJ2-7, with 7 bases lining up with TRBD2. Sequenced input: PBMCs. The CDR3 DNA sequence: TGTGCCAGCTCACCTACTAGCGATACCTACGAGCAGTACTTC. Its protein is CASSPTSDTYEQYF.